What follows describes a single T cell receptor beta chain. The antigen is not known. The data were taken from a study of cytomegalovirus exposure and HLA in healthy donors. Healthy people donating bone marrow made up the donors. Trimming cost V 8 bases and J 2 bases, with 10 bases left between them. Per germline, CDR1 MNHNY and CDR2 SVGAGI (reference sequence). There are 12 residues in the CDR3. Study outcomes and limitations: The authors assumed roughly uniform sequencing depth across donors for presence/absence analyses.

PCR was performed using 60 Vbeta and 13 Jbeta primers. Method: immunoSEQ multiplex PCR; TCRdb's copy keeps in-frame clones and lacks some. The profile shows some 200,000 clones, 82% of them singletons. This receptor was taken from a woman aged 35 to 49 in good health and CMV-seronegative. The chain links TRBV6-6 to TRBJ2-7; tentative D call: TRBD1 (6 bases). Sequenced material: PBMCs. CDR3 bases: TGTGCCAGCGGGGGCGTAACCTACGAGCAGTACTTC. Protein product: CASGGVTYEQYF.